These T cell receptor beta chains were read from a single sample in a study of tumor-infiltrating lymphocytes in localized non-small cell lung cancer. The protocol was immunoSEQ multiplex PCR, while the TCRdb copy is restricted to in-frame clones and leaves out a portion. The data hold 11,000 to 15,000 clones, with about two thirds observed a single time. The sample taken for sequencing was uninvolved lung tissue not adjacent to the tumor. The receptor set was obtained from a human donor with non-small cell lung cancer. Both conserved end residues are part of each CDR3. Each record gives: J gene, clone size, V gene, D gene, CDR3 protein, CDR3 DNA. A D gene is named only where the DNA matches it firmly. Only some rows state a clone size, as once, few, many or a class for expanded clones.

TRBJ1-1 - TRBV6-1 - CASSEWGVRTEAFF TGTGCCAGCAGTGAGTGGGGAGTGAGGACTGAAGCTTTCTTT
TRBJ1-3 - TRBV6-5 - CASRSTGGNTIYF TGTGCCAGCAGGTCGACAGGTGGAAACACCATATATTTT
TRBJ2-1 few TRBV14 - CASSPHPAGASYNEQFF TGTGCCAGCAGCCCCCACCCGGCGGGGGCTTCCTACAATGAGCAGTTCTTC
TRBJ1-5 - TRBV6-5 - CASSFQRNQPQHF TGTGCCAGCAGTTTTCAGCGTAATCAGCCCCAGCATTTT
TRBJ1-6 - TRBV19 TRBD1 CASSIDTGTGSHSPLHF TGTGCCAGTAGTATAGATACCGGGACAGGGAGTCATTCACCCCTCCACTTT
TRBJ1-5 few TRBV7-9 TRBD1 CASSFDRVNQPQHF TGTGCCAGCAGCTTCGACAGGGTCAATCAGCCCCAGCATTTT
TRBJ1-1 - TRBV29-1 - CSTLMAGNTEAFF TGCAGCACCCTCATGGCAGGGAACACTGAAGCTTTCTTT
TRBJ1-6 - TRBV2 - CASDGSYNSPLHF TGTGCCTCCGACGGCTCCTATAATTCACCCCTCCACTTT
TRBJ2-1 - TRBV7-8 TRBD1 CASSSQDRGSHNEQFF TGTGCCAGCAGCTCGCAAGACAGGGGGTCGCACAATGAGCAGTTCTTC
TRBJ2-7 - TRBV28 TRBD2 CASSPAAGASPYEQYF TGTGCCAGCAGTCCGGCAGCGGGAGCCTCCCCCTACGAGCAGTACTTC
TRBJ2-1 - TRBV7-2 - CASRPDRMRGNEQFF TGTGCCAGCAGACCAGACAGGATGAGAGGCAATGAGCAGTTCTTC
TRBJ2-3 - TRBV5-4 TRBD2 CASSLPAGASETQYF TGTGCCAGCAGCCTCCCGGCGGGAGCAAGTGAGACGCAGTATTTT
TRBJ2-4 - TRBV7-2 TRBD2 CASRLAGGLNDIQYF TGTGCCAGCCGTCTAGCGGGAGGGTTGAATGACATTCAGTACTTC
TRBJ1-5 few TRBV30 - CAWSHTDQPQHF TGTGCCTGGAGCCATACAGATCAGCCCCAGCATTTT
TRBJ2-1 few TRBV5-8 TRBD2 CASSFLPSGEQFF TGTGCCAGCAGCTTTCTCCCTAGCGGAGAGCAGTTCTTC
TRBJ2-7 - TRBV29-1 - CSVVRAGSSSYEQYF TGCAGCGTTGTTCGGGCAGGTTCCAGCTCCTACGAGCAGTACTTC
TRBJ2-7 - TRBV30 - CAWTAVTGGYEQYF TGTGCCTGGACCGCGGTTACTGGGGGTTACGAGCAGTACTTC
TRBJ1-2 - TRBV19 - CASSIVDPSYGYTF TGTGCCAGTAGTATAGTAGATCCTAGCTATGGCTACACCTTC
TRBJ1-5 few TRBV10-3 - CAISEGGSNQPQHF TGTGCCATCAGTGAAGGGGGTAGCAATCAGCCCCAGCATTTT
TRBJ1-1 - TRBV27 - CASTNSRTANTEAFF TGTGCCAGCACGAATTCCAGGACCGCGAACACTGAAGCTTTCTTT
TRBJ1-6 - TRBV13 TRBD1 CASSWGQGDSPLHF TGTGCCAGCAGCTGGGGACAGGGGGATTCACCCCTCCACTTT
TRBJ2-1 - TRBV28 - CASIGTYNEQFF TGTGCCAGCATTGGTACGTACAATGAGCAGTTCTTC
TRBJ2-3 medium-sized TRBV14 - CASSISTDTQYF TGTGCCAGCAGCATTAGCACAGATACGCAGTATTTT